The 17 T cell receptor beta chains given below trace back to one sample, sequenced in a study of CD8 T cells in ankylosing spondylitis. One entry per CDR3 protein results from TCRdb running MiXCR on the 5' RACE reads. Among 190,000 or so distinct CDR3 sequences listed, around 13% were seen once. The sample was blood, either unsorted or a sorted T cell fraction (not recorded which). The receptors come from a male donor with ankylosing spondylitis or in good health (not recorded which).

The J gene is TRBJ2-3, the V gene TRBV6-4; D unclear. Germline V gene sequence: CDR1 MRHNA, CDR2 SNTAGT. CDR3 length: 16 residues. The ends were cut back, 2 bases at V and 0 bases at J, with 12 bases in the middle. In nucleotides, the CDR3 is TGTGCCAGCAGTGACGCTCCGGACGGGAGCACAGATACGCAGTATTTT. It codes for CASSDAPDGSTDTQYF.

The chain employs TRBV20-1 and TRBJ2-7; 10 nucleotides line up with TRBD2. The trim removed 0 bases at V and 1 base at J, leaving 3 bases unmatched. Germline V gives CDR1 DFQATT, CDR2 SNEGSKA (reference sequence). This CDR3 comprises 15 residues. CDR3 residues: CSARELAGTSYEQYF. The CDR3 nucleotides read TGCAGTGCTAGAGAACTAGCGGGGACTTCCTACGAGCAGTACTTC.

In this sample, this clonotype turned up a few times. This sequence joins TRBV2 and TRBJ1-5; no firm D call. The germline CDR1 and CDR2 sequences are SNHLY and FYNNEI. CDR3 length equals 12 residues. V shed 8 bases and J shed 2 bases, with 7 bases lying between them. CDR3 bases: TGTGCCAGCGGTCAGGGCAATCAGCCCCAGCATTTT. Protein sequence: CASGQGNQPQHF.

This clonotype was recorded a few times. In DNA, the CDR3 is TGTGCCAGCAGTTTGGGGGGAACTAGCGGGGGGCTCGGAGATACGCAGTATTTT. Amino acid sequence: CASSLGGTSGGLGDTQYF. This chain links TRBV12-3 or TRBV12-4 with TRBJ2-3, with 12 bases matching TRBD2. The V and J ends lost 3 bases and 5 bases, in that order; junction bases with no gene match: 12. The CDR3 totals 18 residues.

The chain couples TRBV20-1 to TRBJ2-7; TRBD2 matches at 14 bases. The CDR3 loop spans 16 amino acids. Germline values: CDR1 DFQATT, CDR2 SNEGSKA (reference sequence). J was trimmed by 2 bases and V by 4 bases; bases with no gene match: 7. CDR3 region: CSAIGTSGRVPYEQYF. The CDR3, as DNA: TGCAGTGCTATAGGGACTAGCGGGAGAGTCCCCTACGAGCAGTACTTC.

This clonotype has a count of ten or more. The chain combines TRBV12-3 or TRBV12-4 with TRBJ2-1; 11 bases align to TRBD2. The V and J ends lost 5 bases and 4 bases, in that order; junction bases with no gene match: 7. This CDR3 is built from 16 residues. In nucleotides, the CDR3 is TGTGCCAGCAGTCCGATAGCGGGGGGGCCTTACAATGAGCAGTTCTTC. This encodes CASSPIAGGPYNEQFF.

The V gene is TRBV7-9, the J gene TRBJ2-2; D might be TRBD2 (5 bases). Deletions cut 8 bases from V and 0 bases from J, with 10 bases between. Germline CDR1 is SEHNR and CDR2 is FQNEAQ (reference sequence). The CDR3 is made up of 14 amino acids. The chain's CDR3 is CASGRPSNTGELFF. The CDR3 DNA reads as TGTGCCAGCGGGAGACCATCGAACACCGGGGAGCTGTTTTTT. The whole variable domain, remainder taken from reference TRBV7-9 and TRBJ2-2, is DTGVSQNPRHKITKRGQNVTFRCDPISEHNRLYWYRQTLGQGPEFLTYFQNEAQLEKSRLLSDRFSAERPKGSFSTLEIQRTEQGDSAMYLCASGRPSNTGELFFGEGSRLTVL.

By share of the sample, this clonotype is medium-sized. The V gene is TRBV4-2, the J gene TRBJ2-3; no definite D call. Germline CDR1 and CDR2: LGHNA and YNFKEQ. Trimming took 0 bases from V and 2 from J, leaving 9 bases between them. The CDR3 totals 15 residues. The CDR3 loop reads CASSQDQLITDTQYF. The DNA of the CDR3 is TGTGCCAGCAGCCAAGATCAACTCATCACAGATACGCAGTATTTT.

This chain joins TRBV6-1 and TRBJ2-7, with 7 bases lining up with TRBD1. The germline V gene encodes CDR1 MNHNS and CDR2 SASEGT. Trimming removed 4 bases from V and 2 bases from J; junction bases left unmatched: 8. The CDR3 spans 15 residues. CDR3 nucleotides: TGTGCCAGCAGTGCCAGGGACAGCCTTCCCTACGAGCAGTACTTC. It is translated as CASSARDSLPYEQYF.

The genes are TRBV27 and TRBJ1-2; possibly TRBD1 for D (5 bases). Germline CDR1 reads MNHEY; CDR2 reads SMNVEV (reference sequence). V was shortened by 0 bases and J by 0 bases, with 8 bases between the two germline ends. This CDR3 region has 15 residues. CDR3 nucleotide sequence: TGTGCCAGCAGTTTATCAGGGGTTGCTAACTATGGCTACACCTTC. Protein product: CASSLSGVANYGYTF.

In its sample, this clonotype was seen a few times. The V and J genes are TRBV5-1 and TRBJ2-1, with D tentatively TRBD1 (6 bases). In germline, CDR1 is SGHRS, CDR2 YFSETQ. The CDR3 extends over 18 amino acids. Trimming took off 8 bases at V and 0 bases at J, with 24 bases between the two ends. CDR3 bases: TGCGCCAGTCCCAGTTGGGGGCACGCGCGGTCCTCCTACAATGAGCAGTTCTTC. The encoded protein is CASPSWGHARSSYNEQFF.

This chain links TRBV11-2 with TRBJ2-3; D possibly matches TRBD1 or TRBD2 (5 bases each). Trimming took 1 base from V and 2 from J, leaving 13 bases between them. Germline CDR1 is SGHAT and CDR2 is FQNNGV. The CDR3 loop spans 16 amino acids. The CDR3 coding sequence is TGTGCCAGCAGCTTAGGGCCCGGGACGGCCACAGATACGCAGTATTTT. Residues: CASSLGPGTATDTQYF.

The sample holds a few counts of this clonotype. CDR3 amino acids: CASSPADTEAFF. As DNA, the CDR3 is TGCGCCAGCAGCCCTGCAGATACTGAAGCTTTCTTT. The chain employs TRBV4-1 and TRBJ1-1; the D is unclear. V gave up 4 bases and J gave up 5 bases, with 8 bases separating them. Germline values: CDR1 MGHRA, CDR2 YSYEKL. The CDR3 is made up of 12 amino acids.

This clonotype turned up a few times. The chain links TRBV12-3 or TRBV12-4 to TRBJ1-4; TRBD1 aligns across 8 bases. The CDR3 is made up of 14 amino acids. After removal of 3 bases from V and 6 bases from J, the junction contained 3 bases not matched to a gene. The CDR3 region has the DNA TGTGCCAGCAGTTTCCAGGACAGGGATGAAAAACTGTTTTTT. This gives the protein CASSFQDRDEKLFF.

This clonotype was counted only a few times. J is TRBJ2-1 and V is TRBV4-1; 15 bases align to TRBD2. Germline loops: CDR1 MGHRA, CDR2 YSYEKL. V trimming: 8 bases; J trimming: 0 bases; junction bases outside the gene matches: 14. There are 20 residues in the CDR3. The CDR3 spells CASRPAGLAGGLSSYNEQFF. CDR3 nucleotides: TGCGCCAGCCGGCCCGCGGGACTAGCGGGAGGATTAAGCTCCTACAATGAGCAGTTCTTC.

This clonotype was seen more than once but under ten times. This rearrangement joins TRBV27 to TRBJ2-7; 8 positions match TRBD1. V was clipped by 1 base and J by 3 bases; unmatched bases: 8. The germline CDR1 and CDR2 sequences are MNHEY and SMNVEV (reference sequence). The CDR3 runs 16 residues. CDR3 region: CASSLLAGGRHYEQYF. Written as DNA, the CDR3 is TGTGCCAGCAGTTTATTAGCAGGGGGCAGACACTACGAGCAGTACTTC.

This clonotype was found a few times. In DNA, the CDR3 is TGTGCCAGCAGCTTAGGTGGGGCAGCTGAAGCTTTCTTT. Its protein product is CASSLGGAAEAFF. V usage is TRBV7-6 and J usage is TRBJ1-1, with a possible D match to TRBD1 (5 bases). V was trimmed by 1 base and J by 6 bases, leaving 9 bases between them. The CDR3 contains 13 residues. In germline, CDR1 is SGHVS, CDR2 FNYEAQ.